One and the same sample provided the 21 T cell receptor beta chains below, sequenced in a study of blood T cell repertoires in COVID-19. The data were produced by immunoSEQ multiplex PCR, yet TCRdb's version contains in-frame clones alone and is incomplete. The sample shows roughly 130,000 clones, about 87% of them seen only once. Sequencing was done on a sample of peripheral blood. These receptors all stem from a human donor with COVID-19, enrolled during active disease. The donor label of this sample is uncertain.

CDR3 in DNA: TGTGCCAGCAGTGAAAAGGTGACAGGGGGCGAGGATAGGTACAATGAGCAGTTCTTC. Protein sequence: CASSEKVTGGEDRYNEQFF. This chain links TRBV6-1 with TRBJ2-1; TRBD1 aligns across 10 bases. This CDR3 region has 19 residues. Germline CDR1 MNHNS, CDR2 SASEGT. The ends lost 2 bases at V and 4 bases at J; junction bases unmatched: 14.

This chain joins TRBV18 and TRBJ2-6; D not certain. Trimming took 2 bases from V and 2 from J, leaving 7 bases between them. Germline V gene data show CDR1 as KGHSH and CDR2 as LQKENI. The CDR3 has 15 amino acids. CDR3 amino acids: CASSPMVAGANVLTF. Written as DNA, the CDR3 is TGTGCCAGCTCACCAATGGTAGCTGGGGCCAACGTCCTGACTTTC.

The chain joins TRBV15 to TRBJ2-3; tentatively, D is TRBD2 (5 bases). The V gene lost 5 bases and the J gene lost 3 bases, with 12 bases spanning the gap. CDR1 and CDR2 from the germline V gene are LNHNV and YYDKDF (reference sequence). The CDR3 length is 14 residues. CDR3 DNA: TGTGCCACCAGCGGTCACCGGGAAACAGATACGCAGTATTTT. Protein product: CATSGHRETDTQYF. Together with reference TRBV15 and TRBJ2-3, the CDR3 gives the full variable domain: DAMVIQNPRYQVTQFGKPVTLSCSQTLNHNVMYWYQQKSSQAPKLLFHYYDKDFNNEADTPDNFQSRRPNTSFCFLDIRSPGLGDTAMYLCATSGHRETDTQYFGPGTRLTVL.

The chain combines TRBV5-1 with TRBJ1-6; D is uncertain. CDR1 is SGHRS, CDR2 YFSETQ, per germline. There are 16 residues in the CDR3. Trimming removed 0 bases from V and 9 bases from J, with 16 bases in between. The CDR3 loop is CASSLDWGGFGSPLHF. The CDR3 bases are TGCGCCAGCAGCTTGGATTGGGGAGGTTTCGGTTCACCCCTCCACTTT.

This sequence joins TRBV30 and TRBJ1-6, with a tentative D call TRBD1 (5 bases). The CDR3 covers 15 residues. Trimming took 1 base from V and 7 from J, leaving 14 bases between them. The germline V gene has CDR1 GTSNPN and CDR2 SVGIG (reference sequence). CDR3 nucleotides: TGTGCCTGGAGTGGCCGGACTCGGGGGAATTCACCCCTCCACTTT. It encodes CAWSGRTRGNSPLHF.

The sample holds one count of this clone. DNA for the CDR3: TGTGCCAGCAGTTTTACAACAGATACGCAGTATTTT. This gives the protein CASSFTTDTQYF. The chain joins TRBV12-3 or TRBV12-4 to TRBJ2-3; D unresolved. The germline V and J ends were trimmed by 3 bases and 3 bases, with 4 bases remaining between them. The CDR3 has 12 amino acids.

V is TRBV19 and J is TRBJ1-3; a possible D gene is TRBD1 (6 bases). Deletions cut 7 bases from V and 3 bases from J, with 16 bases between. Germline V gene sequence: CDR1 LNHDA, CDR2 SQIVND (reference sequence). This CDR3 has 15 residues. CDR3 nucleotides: TGTGCCAGTACCATGCAGGGGTACGGTGGAAACACCATATATTTT. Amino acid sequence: CASTMQGYGGNTIYF.

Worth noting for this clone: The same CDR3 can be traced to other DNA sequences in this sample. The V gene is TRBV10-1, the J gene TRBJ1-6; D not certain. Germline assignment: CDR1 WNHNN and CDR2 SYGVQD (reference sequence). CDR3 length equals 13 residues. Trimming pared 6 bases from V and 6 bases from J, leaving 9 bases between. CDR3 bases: TGCGCCAGCAGCTCCGGTCGTAATTCACCCCTCCACTTT. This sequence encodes CASSSGRNSPLHF.

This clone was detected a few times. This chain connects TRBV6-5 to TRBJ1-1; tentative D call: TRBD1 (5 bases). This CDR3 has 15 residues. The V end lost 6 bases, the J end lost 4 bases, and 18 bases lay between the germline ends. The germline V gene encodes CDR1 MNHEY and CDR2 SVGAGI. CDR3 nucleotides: TGTGCCAGCAGCTGGGCGGGGGAACAGGCCACTGAAGCTTTCTTT. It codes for CASSWAGEQATEAFF.

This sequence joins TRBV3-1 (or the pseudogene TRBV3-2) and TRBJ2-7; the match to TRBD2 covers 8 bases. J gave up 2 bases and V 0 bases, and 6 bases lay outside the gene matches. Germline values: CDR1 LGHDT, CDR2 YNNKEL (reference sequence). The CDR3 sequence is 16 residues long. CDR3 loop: CASSQDISGAPYEQYF. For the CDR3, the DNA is TGTGCCAGCAGCCAAGACATTAGCGGGGCTCCCTACGAGCAGTACTTC.

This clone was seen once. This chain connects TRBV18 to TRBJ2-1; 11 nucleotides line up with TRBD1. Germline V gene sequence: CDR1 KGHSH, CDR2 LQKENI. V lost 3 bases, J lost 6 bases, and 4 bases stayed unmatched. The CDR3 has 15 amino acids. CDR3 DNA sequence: TGTGCCAGCTCACCTTCCGGGACAGGGGGCAATGAGCAGTTCTTC. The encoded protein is CASSPSGTGGNEQFF.

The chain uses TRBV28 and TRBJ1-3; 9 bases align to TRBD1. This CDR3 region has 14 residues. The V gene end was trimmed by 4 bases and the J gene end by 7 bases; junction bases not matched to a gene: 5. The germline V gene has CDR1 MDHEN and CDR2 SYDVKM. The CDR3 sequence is CASSSGQGANTIYF. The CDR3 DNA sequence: TGTGCCAGCAGTTCGGGACAGGGAGCCAACACCATATATTTT.

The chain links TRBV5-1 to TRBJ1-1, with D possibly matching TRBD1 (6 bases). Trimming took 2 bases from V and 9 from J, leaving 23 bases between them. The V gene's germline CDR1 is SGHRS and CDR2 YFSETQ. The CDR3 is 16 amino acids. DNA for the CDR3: TGCGCCAGCAGCTTAGAAACTAGGGGGGGCCCCATGAAAGCTTTCTTT. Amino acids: CASSLETRGGPMKAFF.

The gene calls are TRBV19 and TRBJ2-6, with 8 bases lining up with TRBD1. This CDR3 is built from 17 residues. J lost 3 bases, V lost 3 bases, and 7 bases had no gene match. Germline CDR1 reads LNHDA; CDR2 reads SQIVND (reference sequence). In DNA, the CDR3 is TGTGCCAGTAGTATGCGGCAGGGGGCGGTTGGGGCCAACGTCCTGACTTTC. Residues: CASSMRQGAVGANVLTF. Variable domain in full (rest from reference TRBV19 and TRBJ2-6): DGGITQSPKYLFRKEGQNVTLSCEQNLNHDAMYWYRQDPGQGLRLIYYSQIVNDFQKGDIAEGYSVSREKKESFPLTVTSAQKNPTAFYLCASSMRQGAVGANVLTFGAGSRLTVL.

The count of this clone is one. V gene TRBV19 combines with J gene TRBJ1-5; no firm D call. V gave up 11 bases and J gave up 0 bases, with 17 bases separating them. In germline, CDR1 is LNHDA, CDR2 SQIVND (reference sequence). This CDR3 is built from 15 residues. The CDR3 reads CAAGGRYDSNQPQHF. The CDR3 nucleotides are TGTGCCGCCGGAGGGCGGTACGATAGCAATCAGCCCCAGCATTTT. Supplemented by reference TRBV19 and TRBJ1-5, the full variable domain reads DGGITQSPKYLFRKEGQNVTLSCEQNLNHDAMYWYRQDPGQGLRLIYYSQIVNDFQKGDIAEGYSVSREKKESFPLTVTSAQKNPTAFYLCAAGGRYDSNQPQHFGDGTRLSIL.

For the CDR3, the DNA is TGTGCCAGCACTGGACAGACCTACGAGCAGTACTTC. As protein: CASTGQTYEQYF. This chain joins TRBV25-1 and TRBJ2-7; D is perhaps TRBD1 (6 bases). The CDR3 is 12 amino acids. CDR1 and CDR2 from the germline V gene are MGHDK and SYGVNS. The V gene lost 7 bases and the J gene lost 2 bases, with 9 bases spanning the gap.

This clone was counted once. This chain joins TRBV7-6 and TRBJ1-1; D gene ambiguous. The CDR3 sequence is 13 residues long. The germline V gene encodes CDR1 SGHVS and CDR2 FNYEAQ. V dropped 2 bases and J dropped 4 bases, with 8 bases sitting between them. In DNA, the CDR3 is TGTGCCAGCAGCTTAAGTACGGGCACTGAAGCTTTCTTT. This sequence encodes CASSLSTGTEAFF.

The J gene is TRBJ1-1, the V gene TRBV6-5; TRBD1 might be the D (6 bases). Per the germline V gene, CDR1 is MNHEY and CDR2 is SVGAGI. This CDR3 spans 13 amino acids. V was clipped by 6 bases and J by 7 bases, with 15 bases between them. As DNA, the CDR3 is TGTGCCAGCAGCCAGATGGACAGTCTTGAAGCTTTCTTT. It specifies CASSQMDSLEAFF.

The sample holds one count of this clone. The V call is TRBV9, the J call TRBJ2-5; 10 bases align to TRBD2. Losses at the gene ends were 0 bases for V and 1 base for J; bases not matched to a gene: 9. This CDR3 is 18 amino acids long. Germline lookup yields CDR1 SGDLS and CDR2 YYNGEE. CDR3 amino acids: CASSVVASGGELQETQYF. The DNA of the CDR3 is TGTGCCAGCAGCGTAGTGGCTAGCGGGGGAGAACTCCAAGAGACCCAGTACTTC.

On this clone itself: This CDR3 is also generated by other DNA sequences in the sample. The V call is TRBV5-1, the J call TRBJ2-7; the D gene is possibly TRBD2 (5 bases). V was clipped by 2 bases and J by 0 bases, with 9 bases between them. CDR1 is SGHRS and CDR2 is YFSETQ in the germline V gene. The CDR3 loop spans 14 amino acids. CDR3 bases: TGCGCCAGCAGCTTAGCGGTGAGCTCCTACGAGCAGTACTTC. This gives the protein CASSLAVSSYEQYF.

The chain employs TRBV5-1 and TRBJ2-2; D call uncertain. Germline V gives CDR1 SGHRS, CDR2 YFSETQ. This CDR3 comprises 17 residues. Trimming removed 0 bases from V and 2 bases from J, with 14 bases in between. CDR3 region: CASSLAVSTINTGELFF. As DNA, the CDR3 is TGCGCCAGCAGCTTGGCCGTGTCTACCATCAACACCGGGGAGCTGTTTTTT.